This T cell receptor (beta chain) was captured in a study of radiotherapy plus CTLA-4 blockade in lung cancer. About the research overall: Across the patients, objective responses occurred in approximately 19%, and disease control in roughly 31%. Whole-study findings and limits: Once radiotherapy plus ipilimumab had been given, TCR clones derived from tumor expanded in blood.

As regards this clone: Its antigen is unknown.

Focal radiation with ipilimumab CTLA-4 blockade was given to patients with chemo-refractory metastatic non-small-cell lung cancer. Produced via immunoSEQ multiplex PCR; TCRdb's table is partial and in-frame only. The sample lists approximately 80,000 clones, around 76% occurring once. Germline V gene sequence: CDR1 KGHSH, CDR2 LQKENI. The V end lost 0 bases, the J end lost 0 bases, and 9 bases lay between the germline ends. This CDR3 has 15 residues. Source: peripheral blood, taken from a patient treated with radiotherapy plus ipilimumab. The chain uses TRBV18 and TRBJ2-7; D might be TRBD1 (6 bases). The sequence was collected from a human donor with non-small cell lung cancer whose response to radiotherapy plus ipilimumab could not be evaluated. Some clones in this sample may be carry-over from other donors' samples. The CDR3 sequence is CASSPPNRDSYEQYF. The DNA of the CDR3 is TGTGCCAGCTCACCACCGAACAGGGACTCCTACGAGCAGTACTTC.